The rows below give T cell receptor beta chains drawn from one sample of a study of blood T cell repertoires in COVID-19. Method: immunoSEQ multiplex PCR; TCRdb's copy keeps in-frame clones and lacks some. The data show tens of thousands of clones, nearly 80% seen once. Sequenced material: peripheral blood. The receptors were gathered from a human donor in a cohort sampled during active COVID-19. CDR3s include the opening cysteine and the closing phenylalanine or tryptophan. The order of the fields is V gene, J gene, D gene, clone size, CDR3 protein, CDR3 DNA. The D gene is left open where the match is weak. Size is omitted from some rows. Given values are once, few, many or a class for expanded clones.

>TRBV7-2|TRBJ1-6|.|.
CASSPAVGGLNSPLHF
TGTGCCAGCAGCCCCGCCGTGGGGGGGTTGAATTCACCCCTCCACTTT
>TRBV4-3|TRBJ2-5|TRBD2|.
CASSELAGGYSQETQYF
TGCGCCAGCTCCGAACTAGCGGGGGGGTATTCTCAAGAGACCCAGTACTTC
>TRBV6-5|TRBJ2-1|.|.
CASSYIDEQFF
TGTGCCAGCAGTTATATCGATGAGCAGTTCTTC
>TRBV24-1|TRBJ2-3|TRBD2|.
CATTRGVWDTQYF
TGTGCCACCACCCGGGGGGTCTGGGATACGCAGTATTTT
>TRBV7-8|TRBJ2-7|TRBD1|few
CASSFAGTGGYEQYF
TGTGCCAGCAGCTTTGCCGGGACAGGGGGATACGAGCAGTACTTC
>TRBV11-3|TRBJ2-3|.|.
CASSLQGISTDTQYF
TGTGCCAGCAGCTTACAGGGAATCTCCACAGATACGCAGTATTTT
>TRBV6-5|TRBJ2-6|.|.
CASRDTLSGANVLTF
TGTGCCAGCAGGGACACGCTCTCTGGGGCCAACGTCCTGACTTTC
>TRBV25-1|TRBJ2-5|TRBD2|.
CASSEGGLAGKWETQYF
TGTGCCAGCAGTGAAGGGGGACTAGCGGGAAAGTGGGAGACCCAGTACTTC
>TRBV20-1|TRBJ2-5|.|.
CSASSEETQYF
TGCAGTGCCTCTAGTGAAGAGACCCAGTACTTC
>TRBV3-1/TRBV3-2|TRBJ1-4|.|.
CASSQVDRSEKLFF
TGTGCCAGCAGCCAAGTGGATCGGAGTGAAAAACTGTTTTTT
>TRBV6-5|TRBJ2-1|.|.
CASRQPSGGAGEQFF
TGTGCCAGCAGGCAACCCAGCGGAGGGGCGGGTGAGCAGTTCTTC
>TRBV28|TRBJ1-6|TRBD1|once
CASSPPGQYNSPLHF
TGTGCCAGCAGTCCACCGGGACAGTATAATTCACCCCTCCACTTT
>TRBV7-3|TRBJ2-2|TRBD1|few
CASSLGGTGNMANTGELFF
TGTGCCAGCAGCTTGGGAGGGACAGGGAACATGGCGAACACCGGGGAGCTGTTTTTT
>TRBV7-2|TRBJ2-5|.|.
CASSLRPGRYQETQYF
TGTGCCAGCAGCTTACGCCCAGGGAGGTACCAAGAGACCCAGTACTTC
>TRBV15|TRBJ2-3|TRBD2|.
CATASGSQTQYF
TGTGCCACCGCTAGCGGCTCTCAGACGCAGTATTTT
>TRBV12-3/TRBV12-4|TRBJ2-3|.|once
CASSYGRGDTQYF
TGTGCCAGCAGTTACGGGAGAGGAGATACGCAGTATTTT
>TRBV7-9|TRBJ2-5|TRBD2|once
CASSLLAGQETQYF
TGTGCCAGCAGCTTACTAGCGGGGCAAGAGACCCAGTACTTC
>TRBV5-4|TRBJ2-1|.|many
CASSLLSEQFF
TGTGCCAGCAGCTTGCTAAGTGAGCAGTTCTTC
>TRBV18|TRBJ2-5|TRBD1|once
CASSPGQGARETQYF
TGTGCCAGCTCACCGGGACAGGGGGCGAGGGAGACCCAGTACTTC
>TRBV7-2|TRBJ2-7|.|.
CASSPARVHDEQYF
TGTGCCAGCAGCCCGGCACGGGTTCACGACGAGCAGTACTTC
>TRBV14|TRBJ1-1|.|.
CASSQGANTEAFF
TGTGCCAGCAGCCAAGGGGCCAACACTGAAGCTTTCTTT
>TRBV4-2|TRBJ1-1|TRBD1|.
CASSQVGQGYTEAFF
TGTGCCAGCAGCCAAGTGGGACAGGGTTACACTGAAGCTTTCTTT
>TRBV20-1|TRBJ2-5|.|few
CSASLVRGETQYF
TGCAGTGCTAGTTTGGTGAGAGGAGAGACCCAGTACTTC
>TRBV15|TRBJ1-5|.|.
CATSAKDRNQPQHF
TGTGCCACCAGCGCAAAAGACAGAAATCAGCCCCAGCATTTT
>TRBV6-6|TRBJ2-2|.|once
CASSYSAGRGLGELFF
TGTGCCAGCAGTTACTCTGCGGGCAGGGGTCTCGGGGAGCTGTTTTTT
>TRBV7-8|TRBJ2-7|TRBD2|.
CASSPRGLAGGREQYF
TGTGCCAGCAGCCCGAGGGGGCTAGCGGGGGGGCGGGAGCAGTACTTC